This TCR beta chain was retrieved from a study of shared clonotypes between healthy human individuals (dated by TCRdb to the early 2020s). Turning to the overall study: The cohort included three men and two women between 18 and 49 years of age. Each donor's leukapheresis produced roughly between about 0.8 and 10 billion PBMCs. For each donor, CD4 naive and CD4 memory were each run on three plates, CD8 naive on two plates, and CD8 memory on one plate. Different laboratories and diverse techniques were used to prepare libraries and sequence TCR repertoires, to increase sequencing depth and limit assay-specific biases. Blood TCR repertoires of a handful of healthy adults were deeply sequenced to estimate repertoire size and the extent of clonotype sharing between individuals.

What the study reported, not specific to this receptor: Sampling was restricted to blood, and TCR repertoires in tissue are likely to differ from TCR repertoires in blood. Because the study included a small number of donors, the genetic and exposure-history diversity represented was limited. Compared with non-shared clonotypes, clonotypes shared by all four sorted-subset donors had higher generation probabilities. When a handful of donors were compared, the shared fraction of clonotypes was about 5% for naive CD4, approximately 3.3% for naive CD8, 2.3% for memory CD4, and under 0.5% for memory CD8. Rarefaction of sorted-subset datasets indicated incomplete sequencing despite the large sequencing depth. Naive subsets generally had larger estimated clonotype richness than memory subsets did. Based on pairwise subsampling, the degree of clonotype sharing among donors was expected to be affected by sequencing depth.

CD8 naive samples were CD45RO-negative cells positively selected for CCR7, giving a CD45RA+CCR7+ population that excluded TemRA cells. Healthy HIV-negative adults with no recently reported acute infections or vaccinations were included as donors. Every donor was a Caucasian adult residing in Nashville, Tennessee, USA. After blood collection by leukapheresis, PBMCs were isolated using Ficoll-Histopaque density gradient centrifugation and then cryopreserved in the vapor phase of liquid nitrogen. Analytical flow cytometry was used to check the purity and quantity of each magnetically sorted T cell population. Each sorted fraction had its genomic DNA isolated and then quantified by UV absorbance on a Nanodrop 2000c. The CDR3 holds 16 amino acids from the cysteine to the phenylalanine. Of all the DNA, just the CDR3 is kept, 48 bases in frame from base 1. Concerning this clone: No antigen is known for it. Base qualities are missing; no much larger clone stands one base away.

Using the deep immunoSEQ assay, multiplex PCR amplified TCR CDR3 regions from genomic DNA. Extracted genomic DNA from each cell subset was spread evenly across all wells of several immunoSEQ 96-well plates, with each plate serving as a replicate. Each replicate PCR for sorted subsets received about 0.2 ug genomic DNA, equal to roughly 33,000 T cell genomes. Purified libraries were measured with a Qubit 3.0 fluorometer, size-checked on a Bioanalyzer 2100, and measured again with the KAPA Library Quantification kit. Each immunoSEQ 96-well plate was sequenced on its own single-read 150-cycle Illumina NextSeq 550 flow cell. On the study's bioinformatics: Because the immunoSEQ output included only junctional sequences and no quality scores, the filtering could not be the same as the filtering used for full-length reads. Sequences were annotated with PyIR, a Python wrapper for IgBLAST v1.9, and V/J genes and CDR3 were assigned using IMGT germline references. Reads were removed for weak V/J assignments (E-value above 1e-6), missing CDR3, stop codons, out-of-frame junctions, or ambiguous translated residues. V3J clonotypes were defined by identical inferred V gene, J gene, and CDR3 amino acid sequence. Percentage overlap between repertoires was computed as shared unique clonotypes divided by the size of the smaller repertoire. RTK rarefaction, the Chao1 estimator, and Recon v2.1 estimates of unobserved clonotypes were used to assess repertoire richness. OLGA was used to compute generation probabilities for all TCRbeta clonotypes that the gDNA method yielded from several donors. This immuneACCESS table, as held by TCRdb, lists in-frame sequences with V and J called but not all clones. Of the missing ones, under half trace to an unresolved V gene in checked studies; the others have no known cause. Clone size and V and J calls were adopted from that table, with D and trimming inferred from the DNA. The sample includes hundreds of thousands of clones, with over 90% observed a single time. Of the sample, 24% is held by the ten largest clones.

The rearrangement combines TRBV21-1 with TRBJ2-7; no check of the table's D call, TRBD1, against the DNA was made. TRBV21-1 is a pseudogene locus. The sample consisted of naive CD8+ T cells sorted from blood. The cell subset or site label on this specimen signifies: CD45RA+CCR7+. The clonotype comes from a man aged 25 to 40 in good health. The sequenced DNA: TGTGCCAGCAGCAAAGTTGAGACAGGGCACTCCTACGAGCAGTACTTC. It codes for CASSKVETGHSYEQYF.